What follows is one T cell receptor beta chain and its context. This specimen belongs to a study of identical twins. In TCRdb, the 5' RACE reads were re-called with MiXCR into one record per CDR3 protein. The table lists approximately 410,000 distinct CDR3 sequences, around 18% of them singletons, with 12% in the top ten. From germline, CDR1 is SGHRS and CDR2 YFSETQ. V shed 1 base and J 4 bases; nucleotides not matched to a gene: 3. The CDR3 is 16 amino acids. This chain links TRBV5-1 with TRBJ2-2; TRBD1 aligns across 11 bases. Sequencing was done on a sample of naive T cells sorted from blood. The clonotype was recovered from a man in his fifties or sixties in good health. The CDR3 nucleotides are TGCGCCAGCAGCTTGAACGGACAGGGGGCCACCGGGGAGCTGTTTTTT. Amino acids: CASSLNGQGATGELFF.